This T cell receptor beta chain was recorded in a study of cytomegalovirus exposure and HLA in healthy donors. Points from the study as a whole: A later analysis linked around 17,000 TCR beta sequences to HLA alleles at 0.05 false discovery rate. Cytomegalovirus association was listed for about 180 TCR beta chains.

PCR used 60 Vbeta primers and 13 Jbeta primers. The protocol was immunoSEQ multiplex PCR, while the TCRdb copy is restricted to in-frame clones and leaves out a portion. The data contain over 85,000 clones, 86% of them singletons. On this clone itself: Antigen: not known.

From germline, CDR1 is GTSNPN and CDR2 SVGIG (reference sequence). Trimming took 2 bases from V and 6 from J, leaving 8 bases between them. The CDR3 is made up of 11 amino acids. Sequencing was done on a sample of PBMCs. This TCR derives from a man aged 35-49 years in good health and CMV-seronegative. The rearrangement links TRBV30 to TRBJ2-7; D may be TRBD1 (6 bases). The CDR3 DNA reads as TGTGCCTGGAGTCCAGGGGTCGAGCAGTACTTC. This translates into CAWSPGVEQYF. The full variable domain, in which reference TRBV30 and TRBJ2-7 provide the parts outside the CDR3, is SQTIHQWPATLVQPVGSPLSLECTVEGTSNPNLYWYRQAAGRGLQLLFYSVGIGQISSEVPQNLSASRPQDRQFILSSKKLLLSDSGFYLCAWSPGVEQYFGPGTRLTVT.